The next 17 T cell receptor beta chains were all read from a single sample in a study of radiation and T cells in renal cell carcinoma. Time point denoted: blood 2 weeks post-SBRT. Treatment defined: 15 Gy SBRT to primary tumor, nephrectomy 4 weeks later. Assay used: immunoSEQ multiplex PCR; TCRdb lists only in-frame clones, some missing. The sample lists more than 95,000 clones; around 85% were seen once. The sequenced sample was blood, obtained from a patient whose treatment included radiotherapy and nephrectomy. Receptors were obtained from a man aged 50-59 years with renal cell carcinoma.

This clone was detected ten times or more. The rearrangement joins TRBV4-3 to TRBJ1-1; weak D call: TRBD1 (5 bases). The CDR3 runs to 16 residues. V shed 4 bases and J shed 2 bases, with 17 bases lying between them. Germline V gene data show CDR1 as LGHNA and CDR2 as YSLEER. DNA of the CDR3: TGCGCCAGCAGCCGAGGGGACCGGGAATATAACACTGAAGCTTTCTTT. It translates to CASSRGDREYNTEAFF.

Note on this clone: The junction and the germline gene differ at one end; a read error may be behind it. The chain joins TRBV5-1 to TRBJ1-4, with a possible D match to TRBD1 (5 bases). The germline V gene has CDR1 SGHRS and CDR2 YFSETQ. The CDR3 spans 14 residues. The CDR3 loop is CASSYQGSNEKLFF. The CDR3 coding sequence is TGCGCCAGCAGCTACCAGGGTTCTAACGAAAAACTGTTTTTT.

The V call is TRBV10-3, the J call TRBJ1-2; 8 nucleotides align to TRBD1. This CDR3 is 14 amino acids long. The germline gives CDR1 ENHRY, CDR2 SYGVKD. Unmatched junction bases numbered 1, after V lost 0 bases and J lost 4 bases. CDR3 sequence reads: CAISESGTGYGYTF. CDR3 nucleotides: TGTGCCATCAGTGAGTCTGGGACAGGCTATGGCTACACCTTC.

V gene TRBV5-1 combines with J gene TRBJ1-2, with 7 bases identical to TRBD1. CDR1 is SGHRS and CDR2 is YFSETQ in the germline V gene. J lost 4 bases, V lost 5 bases, and 14 bases had no gene match. The length of the CDR3 is 16 residues. This chain's CDR3 is CASRPTRQGVAYGYTF. The CDR3, as DNA: TGCGCCAGCAGGCCCACTCGACAGGGAGTCGCCTATGGCTACACCTTC.

This sequence joins TRBV18 and TRBJ2-3; perhaps TRBD2 as D (6 bases). Germline CDR1 reads KGHSH; CDR2 reads LQKENI. V lost 6 bases and J lost 0, with 10 bases in between. This CDR3 has 14 residues. The CDR3 DNA follows: TGTGCCAGCTCCCCGACTAGGAGCACAGATACGCAGTATTTT. Amino acids: CASSPTRSTDTQYF.

This sequence joins TRBV6-1 and TRBJ1-2; 10 positions agree with TRBD1. With V trimmed by 6 bases and J by 6 bases, 10 bases remained unmatched. The CDR3 contains 15 residues. Germline CDR1 is MNHNS and CDR2 is SASEGT. The CDR3 loop reads CASSPVTGGKNGYTF. CDR3 nucleotide sequence: TGTGCCAGCAGCCCGGTGACAGGGGGCAAGAATGGCTACACCTTC.

V usage is TRBV28 and J usage is TRBJ2-1; TRBD1 matches 8 bases. The trim removed 7 bases at V and 1 base at J, leaving 6 bases unmatched. CDR3 length: 15 amino acids. Per the germline V gene, CDR1 is MDHEN and CDR2 is SYDVKM. This CDR3 is CASTLDRGSYNEQFF. As DNA, the CDR3 is TGTGCCAGCACCCTCGACAGGGGTTCCTACAATGAGCAGTTCTTC.

V is TRBV9 and J is TRBJ1-5; D is perhaps TRBD1 (5 bases). V was pared by 4 bases and J by 0 bases, with 11 bases between. Germline lookup yields CDR1 SGDLS and CDR2 YYNGEE. The CDR3 covers 15 residues. In nucleotides, the CDR3 is TGTGCCAGCAGCCGTGACAGCTATAGCAATCAGCCCCAGCATTTT. Translating gives CASSRDSYSNQPQHF.

This clone is labeled medium-sized. This CDR3 is also generated by other DNA sequences in the sample. J is TRBJ2-3 and V is TRBV6-6, with 9 bases aligning to TRBD2. Germline loops: CDR1 MNHNY, CDR2 SVGAGI (reference sequence). With V trimmed by 4 bases and J by 0 bases, 2 bases remained unmatched. The CDR3 is made up of 15 amino acids. CDR3 protein: CASSFAGGSTDTQYF. Written as DNA, the CDR3 is TGTGCCAGCAGTTTTGCGGGGGGGAGCACAGATACGCAGTATTTT.

This sequence joins TRBV4-1 and TRBJ2-7; 13 bases map to TRBD2. Per the germline V gene, CDR1 is MGHRA and CDR2 is YSYEKL. The junction had 18 bases not matched to a gene; V was cut back by 4 bases and J by 3 bases. There are 20 residues in the CDR3. The CDR3 nucleotides read TGCGCCAGCAGCCCTATGCTGACTAGCGGGAGGATAGTTTACTTCTACGAGCAGTACTTC. Its protein product is CASSPMLTSGRIVYFYEQYF.

The rearrangement joins TRBV4-1 to TRBJ2-1, with 7 bases aligning to TRBD2. This CDR3 is 18 amino acids long. Germline CDR1 is MGHRA and CDR2 is YSYEKL. V lost 0 bases and J lost 1; bases outside the gene matches: 9. The CDR3 DNA follows: TGCGCCAGCAGCCAAGATTCAGTTTGGCGGGGGTCCTACAATGAGCAGTTCTTC. This encodes CASSQDSVWRGSYNEQFF.

This clone was found once. The genes are TRBV19 and TRBJ2-1; either TRBD1 or TRBD2 may fit D (5 bases each). Germline-derived CDR1 and CDR2 are LNHDA and SQIVND (reference sequence). Trimming cost V 4 bases and J 10 bases, with 17 bases left between them. The CDR3 loop spans 14 amino acids. The CDR3 sequence is CASSTWDHPGEQFF. The CDR3 bases are TGTGCCAGTAGTACGTGGGACCACCCCGGGGAGCAGTTCTTC.

The genes are TRBV5-1 and TRBJ1-2; tentative D call: TRBD1 (5 bases). CDR1 and CDR2 (germline): SGHRS, YFSETQ. Trimming took off 4 bases at V and 3 bases at J, with 13 bases between the two ends. The CDR3 totals 14 residues. The CDR3, as DNA: TGCGCCAGCAGCCCGAGAGGGACGGACTATGGCTACACCTTC. Translated: CASSPRGTDYGYTF.

This clone showed up just a few times. This chain connects TRBV5-4 to TRBJ2-3, with a possible D match to TRBD1 (5 bases). Germline V gene sequence: CDR1 SGHNT, CDR2 YYREEE (reference sequence). This CDR3 is 16 amino acids long. The V end lost 0 bases, the J end lost 6 bases, and 17 bases lay between the germline ends. The CDR3: CASSLEVRVNPDTQYF. The CDR3 DNA reads as TGTGCCAGCAGCTTGGAGGTCAGGGTGAATCCCGATACGCAGTATTTT. The full variable domain, with the rest looked up from reference TRBV5-4 and TRBJ2-3, is ETGVTQSPTHLIKTRGQQVTLRCSSQSGHNTVSWYQQALGQGPQFIFQYYREEENGRGNFPPRFSGLQFPNYSSELNVNALELDDSALYLCASSLEVRVNPDTQYFGPGTRLTVL.

The chain carries TRBV4-1 and TRBJ1-1; D is unresolved. This CDR3 spans 12 amino acids. V lost 1 base to trimming and J lost 6 bases, with 6 bases between them. Germline V gene lookup returns CDR1 MGHRA and CDR2 YSYEKL. CDR3 nucleotide sequence: TGCGCCAGCAGCCAAGGGTTCTCTGAAGCTTTCTTT. Protein sequence: CASSQGFSEAFF.

The chain carries TRBV4-3 and TRBJ2-4; D unresolved. Between the trimmed V and J ends, which lost 0 bases and 0 bases, there was a span of 9 bases. The CDR3 loop spans 16 amino acids. CDR1 is LGHNA, CDR2 YSLEER, per germline. The CDR3 spells CASSQDLGLAKNIQYF. CDR3 coding DNA: TGCGCCAGCAGCCAAGATTTGGGTTTAGCCAAAAACATTCAGTACTTC.

The J gene is TRBJ2-1, the V gene TRBV5-4; 10 positions match TRBD2. J gave up 8 bases and V 0 bases, and 14 bases lay outside the gene matches. The CDR3 runs to 18 residues. CDR1 and CDR2 (germline): SGHNT, YYREEE (reference sequence). The CDR3 sequence: CASSLGGSGRAWSDEQFF. CDR3 DNA: TGTGCCAGCAGCTTGGGGGGGAGCGGGAGGGCCTGGTCGGATGAGCAGTTCTTC.